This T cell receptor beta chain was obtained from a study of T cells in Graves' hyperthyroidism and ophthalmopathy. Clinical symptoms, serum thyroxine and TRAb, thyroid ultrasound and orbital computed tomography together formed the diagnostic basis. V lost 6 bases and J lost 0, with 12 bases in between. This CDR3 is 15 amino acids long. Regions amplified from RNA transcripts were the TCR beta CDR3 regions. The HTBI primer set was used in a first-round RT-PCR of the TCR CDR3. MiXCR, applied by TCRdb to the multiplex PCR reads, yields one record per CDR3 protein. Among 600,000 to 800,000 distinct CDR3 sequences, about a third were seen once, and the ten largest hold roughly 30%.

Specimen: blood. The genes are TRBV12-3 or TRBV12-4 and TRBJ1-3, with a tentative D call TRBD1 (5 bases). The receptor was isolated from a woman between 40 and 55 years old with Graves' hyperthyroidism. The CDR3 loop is CASRPQGYSGNTIYF. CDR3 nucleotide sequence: TGTGCCAGCAGACCTCAGGGATACTCTGGAAACACCATATATTTT.